These 20 T cell receptor beta chains originate from one sample sequenced in a study of cytomegalovirus exposure and HLA in healthy donors (dated by TCRdb to the late 2010s). Libraries were made using the immunoSEQ multiplex PCR assay. For the multiplex PCR, a mixture combining 60 forward primers for TCR Vbeta segments and 13 reverse primers for TCR Jbeta segments was used. TCRdb took this table from immuneACCESS and kept in-frame rearrangements with V and J called. Such tables lack part of the clones; where checked against another copy, unresolved V genes explain under half of the gap, and the rest is unexplained. In all, the sample holds about 160,000 clones, and around three quarters of those were seen once. Approximately 3% of the sample comes from the top ten. Sequencing was carried out using PBMCs. The origin of the receptors is a middle-aged woman in good health and CMV-seronegative.

This clone has only one observation. The chain joins TRBV9 to TRBJ1-3; D is possibly TRBD1 (5 bases). V was cut by 1 base and J by 0 bases, with 14 bases left in between. The CDR3 totals 17 residues. Germline V CDR1 and CDR2: SGDLS, YYNGEE. The DNA of the CDR3 is TGTGCCAGCAGCGTAAATCGGGGGGGAGCCTCTGGAAACACCATATATTTT. It encodes CASSVNRGGASGNTIYF.

The chain joins TRBV19 to TRBJ1-4, with a weak D call TRBD1 (5 bases). V lost 6 bases, J lost 7 bases, and 24 bases lay in between. This CDR3 spans 17 amino acids. The germline V gene has CDR1 LNHDA and CDR2 SQIVND (reference sequence). The CDR3 spells CASRSGRQGGALEKLFF. Written as DNA, the CDR3 is TGTGCCAGTAGATCGGGTCGGCAGGGAGGAGCCCTTGAAAAACTGTTTTTT.

The chain couples TRBV15 to TRBJ1-5; possibly TRBD1 for D (5 bases). Looked up from germline, CDR1 is LNHNV and CDR2 is YYDKDF (reference sequence). Trimming pared 3 bases from V and 1 base from J, leaving 10 bases between. This CDR3 is built from 15 residues. CDR3 loop: CATSSGQLSNQPQHF. CDR3 nucleotides: TGTGCCACCAGCAGTGGACAACTCAGCAATCAGCCCCAGCATTTT.

DNA for the CDR3: TGTGCCAGCACTTATACAGGGACGGCCGGGGAGCTGTTTTTT. Protein product: CASTYTGTAGELFF. The rearrangement links TRBV6-5 to TRBJ2-2; D might be TRBD1 (6 bases). The CDR3 is made up of 14 amino acids. V gave up 7 bases and J gave up 6 bases, with 15 bases separating them. Germline values: CDR1 MNHEY, CDR2 SVGAGI.

The gene calls are TRBV7-8 and TRBJ1-3, with TRBD1 identical over 8 bases. The CDR3 loop spans 18 amino acids. Germline values: CDR1 SGHVS, CDR2 FQNEAQ. Unmatched junction bases numbered 8, after V lost 0 bases and J lost 1 base. This CDR3 is CASSLAWTGRKSGNTIYF. CDR3 bases: TGTGCCAGCAGCTTAGCGTGGACAGGGAGGAAATCTGGAAACACCATATATTTT.

The chain is built from TRBV29-1 and TRBJ2-7, with D possibly matching TRBD1 (5 bases). CDR1 and CDR2 (germline): SQVTM, ANQGSEA. The CDR3 has 12 amino acids. V lost 6 bases and J 2 bases, leaving 11 bases between the germline ends. The chain's CDR3 is CSVTQGAYEQYF. Here the CDR3 DNA reads TGCAGCGTAACCCAGGGCGCCTACGAGCAGTACTTC.

This clone was seen a handful of times. The rearrangement links TRBV6-5 to TRBJ2-2; D possibly corresponds to TRBD2 (6 bases). Trimming cost V 6 bases and J 4 bases, with 15 bases left between them. This CDR3 is 15 amino acids long. The germline V gene encodes CDR1 MNHEY and CDR2 SVGAGI. In DNA, the CDR3 is TGTGCCAGCAGGCACCGGGACTTTCTCACCGGGGAGCTGTTTTTT. This encodes CASRHRDFLTGELFF.

About this clone: At the DNA level, this CDR3 is encoded by other sequences in the same sample as well. The chain is built from TRBV5-1 and TRBJ1-1; TRBD1 aligns across 7 bases. V was clipped by 4 bases and J by 2 bases; unmatched bases: 5. Looked up from germline, CDR1 is SGHRS and CDR2 is YFSETQ. This CDR3 comprises 14 residues. As DNA, the CDR3 is TGCGCCAGCAGCCCGACAGGGCAAAACACTGAAGCTTTCTTT. This translates into CASSPTGQNTEAFF.

The chain recombines TRBV6-4 with TRBJ1-1, with a tentative D call TRBD1 (5 bases). CDR3 length: 13 amino acids. Per the germline V gene, CDR1 is MRHNA and CDR2 is SNTAGT. V gave up 5 bases and J gave up 3 bases, with 10 bases separating them. In nucleotides, the CDR3 is TGTGCCAGCAGTCTGGGGGAGGACACTGAAGCTTTCTTT. Protein: CASSLGEDTEAFF.

The chain employs TRBV7-2 and TRBJ1-1; the match to TRBD1 covers 10 bases. This CDR3 contains 16 residues. J gave up 10 bases and V 7 bases, and 18 bases lay outside the gene matches. The germline CDR1 and CDR2 sequences are SGHTA and FQGNSA. This chain's CDR3 is CASTPGQGFKSFAAFF. The CDR3 DNA reads as TGTGCCAGCACCCCGGGACAGGGGTTTAAGTCTTTTGCAGCTTTCTTT. Variable domain in full (rest from reference TRBV7-2 and TRBJ1-1): GAGVSQSPSNKVTEKGKDVELRCDPISGHTALYWYRQSLGQGLEFLIYFQGNSAPDKSGLPSDRFSAERTGGSVSTLTIQRTQQEDSAVYLCASTPGQGFKSFAAFFGQGTRLTVV.

The rearrangement joins TRBV27 to TRBJ2-7; 10 bases fit TRBD2. The CDR3 is made up of 13 amino acids. Per the germline V gene, CDR1 is MNHEY and CDR2 is SMNVEV (reference sequence). V dropped 6 bases and J dropped 4; count of bases not matched to a gene: 3. This chain's CDR3 is CASSERGGYEQYF. The DNA for the CDR3 is TGTGCCAGCAGCGAGCGGGGGGGGTACGAGCAGTACTTC.

The rearrangement uses TRBV5-4 and TRBJ1-5, with TRBD1 matching over 12 bases. V dropped 4 bases and J dropped 5; count of bases not matched to a gene: 7. Per germline, CDR1 SGHNT and CDR2 YYREEE (reference sequence). The CDR3 is 16 amino acids. This CDR3 reads CASSRGGTGGDQPQHF. Here the CDR3 DNA reads TGTGCCAGCAGCCGGGGCGGGACAGGGGGCGATCAGCCCCAGCATTTT.

A remark on this clone: The sample carries other DNA sequences with the same CDR3. The chain combines TRBV5-1 with TRBJ2-5, with 10 bases aligning to TRBD2. With V trimmed by 5 bases and J by 4 bases, 2 bases remained unmatched. CDR3 size: 13 residues. Germline V gene sequence: CDR1 SGHRS, CDR2 YFSETQ. CDR3 nucleotide sequence: TGCGCCAGCAGTTTAGCGGGGGGAGAGACCCAGTACTTC. Amino acid sequence: CASSLAGGETQYF.

CDR3 coding DNA: TGTGCCATCAGTGCGACAGCAACTAATGAAAAACTGTTTTTT. It translates to CAISATATNEKLFF. The rearrangement joins TRBV10-3 to TRBJ1-4, with a possible D match to TRBD1 (5 bases). The germline V and J ends were trimmed by 4 bases and 0 bases, with 6 bases remaining between them. CDR3 length equals 14 residues. CDR1 is ENHRY, CDR2 SYGVKD, per germline.

The genes are TRBV5-6 and TRBJ2-3, with 9 bases fitting TRBD2. The J segment lost 4 bases and the V segment lost 0 bases, leaving 6 bases of the junction unmatched. The CDR3 contains 16 residues. Looked up from germline, CDR1 is SGHDT and CDR2 is YYEEEE. The DNA of the CDR3 is TGTGCCAGCAGCTTGGGGGCGGGGGGGCGAGCAGATACGCAGTATTTT. Translation: CASSLGAGGRADTQYF.

The chain couples TRBV1 to TRBJ2-2; the table gives TRBD2 as D, unverified against the DNA. TRBV1 is labeled a pseudogene. The CDR3 sequence is 17 residues long. Here the CDR3 DNA reads TGCACCAGCAGCCAAAACCGGGACTCAGGCCGGATCGGGGAGCTGTTTTTT. Its translation is CTSSQNRDSGRIGELFF.

V gene TRBV15 combines with J gene TRBJ2-4; a weak D match, TRBD2 (8 bases). Deletions cut 0 bases from V and 7 bases from J, with 19 bases between. The CDR3 has 17 amino acids. Per the germline V gene, CDR1 is LNHNV and CDR2 is YYDKDF (reference sequence). The CDR3 is CATSRDREGAMGNIQYF. CDR3 nucleotide sequence: TGTGCCACCAGCAGAGATCGGGAGGGGGCGATGGGGAACATTCAGTACTTC. Based on the CDR3 plus reference TRBV15 and TRBJ2-4, the full variable domain is DAMVIQNPRYQVTQFGKPVTLSCSQTLNHNVMYWYQQKSSQAPKLLFHYYDKDFNNEADTPDNFQSRRPNTSFCFLDIRSPGLGDTAMYLCATSRDREGAMGNIQYFGAGTRLSVL.

The chain has TRBV4-1 and TRBJ2-7, with D possibly matching TRBD1 (6 bases). The CDR3 length is 15 residues. The V gene's germline CDR1 is MGHRA and CDR2 YSYEKL. V lost 4 bases to trimming and J lost 2 bases, with 15 bases between them. The CDR3 loop reads CASSPRQTGTYEQYF. The CDR3 DNA reads as TGCGCCAGCAGCCCCAGACAAACAGGGACCTACGAGCAGTACTTC.

This sequence joins TRBV2 and TRBJ2-7; 9 bases line up with TRBD1. The CDR3 runs to 17 residues. Trimming took 5 bases from V and 5 from J; bases not matched to a gene: 16. CDR1 is SNHLY, CDR2 FYNNEI, per germline. The CDR3 DNA reads as TGTGCCAGCAGTCACAACCTAATCCGGGACAGGGTCCACGAGCAGTACTTC. Amino acids: CASSHNLIRDRVHEQYF.

V is TRBV6-5 and J is TRBJ1-3; 7 nucleotides agree with TRBD1. Germline V gene sequence: CDR1 MNHEY, CDR2 SVGAGI. This CDR3 has 15 amino acids. The junction had 5 bases not matched to a gene; V was cut back by 0 bases and J by 6 bases. This CDR3 reads CASSYSRGRINTIYF. The CDR3 DNA sequence: TGTGCCAGCAGTTACTCAAGGGGGCGCATAAACACCATATATTTT.